This TCR beta chain came from a study of blood T cell repertoires in COVID-19. Study-level background: COVID-19 samples from acute and convalescent phases originated in the United States, Italy and Spain. PBMCs, B-cell-depleted T cells, or T cells were the source of the cDNA or gDNA that made up the material.

The germline V gene encodes CDR1 LNHDA and CDR2 SQIVND (reference sequence). The CDR3 totals 15 residues. The V gene lost 7 bases and the J gene lost 7 bases, with 20 bases spanning the gap. Sequencing used immunoSEQ multiplex PCR; TCRdb keeps in-frame clones, though not all of them. Of more than 65,000 clones in the sample, around 84% were seen once. The source material was peripheral blood. This sequence originates from a woman older than 75 with acute or convalescent COVID-19. The J gene is TRBJ2-1, the V gene TRBV19; D not certain. CDR3 DNA sequence: TGTGCCAGTACCTCGGAGAGGTTTGTCAGAAATGAGCAGTTCTTC. This encodes CASTSERFVRNEQFF.